The source of this TCR beta chain is a study of long-term antiretroviral therapy in people with HIV. From germline, CDR1 is SGHTA and CDR2 FQGTGA. There are 15 residues in the CDR3. With V trimmed by 1 base and J by 10 bases, 9 bases remained unmatched. The authors ran the immunoSEQ assay, v3.0, at survey level. Sequencing aimed at about 35,000-50,000 T-cell genomes per sample. Clones were sequenced by immunoSEQ multiplex PCR, and TCRdb holds only the in-frame ones, with some missing. The sample consists of some 20,000 clones, roughly 89% of them appearing once. The clonotype comes from a man between 18 and 29 years old with HIV. The chain couples TRBV7-3 to TRBJ2-1; 8 positions match TRBD2. The input for sequencing was unsorted PBMCs, taken 2.1 years after starting antiretroviral therapy. The CDR3 loop is CASSLNAAGVGEQFF. The CDR3, as DNA: TGTGCCAGCAGCTTAAATGCAGCGGGAGTGGGGGAGCAGTTCTTC.